The 27 T cell receptor beta chains listed next were all sequenced from one sample in a study of blood T cell repertoires in COVID-19. Libraries were prepared by immunoSEQ multiplex PCR; TCRdb keeps only in-frame clonotypes and omits some of them. The sample lists roughly 45,000 clones, about 82% occurring once. Input material: peripheral blood. The receptors come from a man in his fifties with active COVID-19.

This chain joins TRBV28 and TRBJ1-1, with D perhaps TRBD1 (6 bases). The germline CDR1 and CDR2 sequences are MDHEN and SYDVKM. The CDR3 contains 16 residues. V was cut by 5 bases and J by 5 bases, with 21 bases left in between. The CDR3 loop is CASSPRTAPSRTEAFF. The CDR3 coding sequence is TGTGCCAGCAGTCCCCGGACAGCCCCGTCTAGGACTGAAGCTTTCTTT.

The J gene is TRBJ1-2, the V gene TRBV12-3 or TRBV12-4; TRBD1 might be the D (5 bases). The CDR3 extends over 12 amino acids. V lost 3 bases and J 8 bases, leaving 10 bases between the germline ends. The CDR3 region is CASSFGGRGYTF. The CDR3 DNA is TGTGCCAGCAGTTTCGGGGGACGCGGCTACACCTTC.

This chain uses TRBV19 with TRBJ2-7; a possible D gene is TRBD1 (5 bases). Trimming shortened V by 7 bases and J by 1 base, and 8 bases separated the two germline ends. Germline loops: CDR1 LNHDA, CDR2 SQIVND (reference sequence). The CDR3 loop spans 12 amino acids. The CDR3 coding sequence is TGTGCCAGTACGTCAGGGTCCTACGAGCAGTACTTC. As protein: CASTSGSYEQYF.

In this sample, this clone turned up once. The chain's CDR3 is CASSFPGQVGGYTF. CDR3 sequence (DNA): TGTGCCAGCAGCTTTCCGGGACAGGTGGGTGGCTACACCTTC. V gene TRBV13 combines with J gene TRBJ1-2; 8 bases map to TRBD1. Per germline, CDR1 PRHDT and CDR2 FYEKMQ (reference sequence). This CDR3 is built from 14 residues. The trim removed 3 bases at V and 7 bases at J, leaving 7 bases unmatched. Combining the CDR3 with reference TRBV13 and TRBJ1-2 gives the whole variable domain AAGVIQSPRHLIKEKRETATLKCYPIPRHDTVYWYQQGPGQDPQFLISFYEKMQSDKGSIPDRFSAQQFSDYHSELNMSSLELGDSALYFCASSFPGQVGGYTFGSGTRLTVV.

The rearrangement joins TRBV7-3 to TRBJ2-3; 10 nucleotides match TRBD2. V shed 2 bases, J shed 3 bases, and the junction held 5 bases outside the gene matches. Germline V gene lookup returns CDR1 SGHTA and CDR2 FQGTGA. CDR3 length: 16 residues. CDR3 sequence reads: CASSLRAGGQTDTQYF. The CDR3 DNA sequence: TGTGCCAGCAGCTTACGAGCGGGAGGGCAGACAGATACGCAGTATTTT.

V and J are TRBV4-3 and TRBJ1-2; 9 bases agree with TRBD1. The CDR3 sequence is 15 residues long. Germline V gene lookup returns CDR1 LGHNA and CDR2 YSLEER. The junction had 6 bases not matched to a gene; V was cut back by 0 bases and J by 7 bases. Here the CDR3 reads CASSQDRGTGSGYTF. In DNA, the CDR3 is TGCGCCAGCAGCCAAGATAGGGGGACAGGGAGTGGCTACACCTTC.

Only a few counts were recorded for this clone. The chain uses TRBV7-9 and TRBJ1-2; TRBD1 matches 7 bases. Germline trimming cut 0 bases from V and 6 bases from J; bases unmatched to any gene: 4. The CDR3 consists of 14 residues. Germline CDR1 reads SEHNR; CDR2 reads FQNEAQ (reference sequence). CDR3 region: CASSLAQGEDGYTF. The CDR3 DNA is TGTGCCAGCAGCTTAGCGCAGGGGGAAGATGGCTACACCTTC.

The V and J genes are TRBV18 and TRBJ2-1, with D maybe TRBD1 (6 bases). The CDR3 sequence is 16 residues long. CDR1 is KGHSH, CDR2 LQKENI, per germline. V lost 3 bases and J 0 bases, leaving 12 bases between the germline ends. Here the CDR3 reads CASSPSGDHSYNEQFF. The DNA of the CDR3 is TGTGCCAGCTCACCCTCAGGGGACCACTCCTACAATGAGCAGTTCTTC.

J is TRBJ1-2 and V is TRBV5-1, with D possibly TRBD1 on 6 matching bases. The length of the CDR3 is 16 residues. Trimming left V 4 bases short and J 2 bases short, with 18 bases between. Germline lookup yields CDR1 SGHRS and CDR2 YFSETQ. The CDR3: CASSPASRGGNYGYTF. The CDR3 bases are TGCGCCAGCAGCCCGGCTTCTCGGGGGGGCAACTATGGCTACACCTTC.

As DNA, the CDR3 is TGTGCAAGTCGCTTCGCCTCTTACAGGGGAAATCAGCCCCAGCATTTT. Translated, it gives CASRFASYRGNQPQHF. V gene TRBV12-2 combines with J gene TRBJ1-5; TRBD1 reflects the table's D call only, with no check against the DNA. TRBV12-2 corresponds to a pseudogene. The CDR3 contains 16 residues.

The chain employs TRBV19 and TRBJ2-2; D possibly corresponds to TRBD2 (5 bases). With 7 bases removed from V and 0 bases from J, the gap between germline ends came to 9 bases. The germline V gene encodes CDR1 LNHDA and CDR2 SQIVND (reference sequence). The CDR3 length is 14 residues. CDR3 sequence (DNA): TGTGCCAGTACCCCGGGAACGAACACCGGGGAGCTGTTTTTT. Its protein product is CASTPGTNTGELFF.

The chain joins TRBV6-4 to TRBJ2-1; a possible D gene is TRBD2 (6 bases). V was trimmed by 2 bases and J by 1 base, leaving 6 bases between them. Per the germline V gene, CDR1 is MRHNA and CDR2 is SNTAGT. The CDR3 runs to 14 residues. The CDR3 bases are TGTGCCAGCAGTGACGGGGGGTCCTACAATGAGCAGTTCTTC. It translates to CASSDGGSYNEQFF.

This chain uses TRBV7-6 with TRBJ1-1; 7 bases fit TRBD1. Germline V gives CDR1 SGHVS, CDR2 FNYEAQ. V dropped 3 bases and J dropped 4; count of bases not matched to a gene: 2. The CDR3 is 13 residues long. The CDR3 here is CASSFRQGTEAFF. CDR3 coding DNA: TGTGCCAGCAGCTTCCGACAGGGCACTGAAGCTTTCTTT.

The chain employs TRBV7-8 and TRBJ2-7, with TRBD2 matching over 10 bases. The V gene end was trimmed by 2 bases and the J gene end by 2 bases; junction bases not matched to a gene: 12. Germline CDR1 SGHVS, CDR2 FQNEAQ. The CDR3 covers 18 residues. CDR3 residues: CASSLQRRTSGEPYEQYF. CDR3 nucleotides: TGTGCCAGCAGCTTACAACGACGGACTAGCGGAGAACCCTACGAGCAGTACTTC.

The J gene is TRBJ2-1, the V gene TRBV7-3; 11 bases line up with TRBD2. Germline V gives CDR1 SGHTA, CDR2 FQGTGA. The J segment lost 6 bases and the V segment lost 5 bases, leaving 6 bases of the junction unmatched. CDR3 length equals 15 residues. Here the CDR3 DNA reads TGTGCCAGCAGCCATTCCGGGACTAGCGGCAATGAGCAGTTCTTC. Its protein is CASSHSGTSGNEQFF.

The rearrangement joins TRBV5-6 to TRBJ1-1; a possible D gene is TRBD1 (6 bases). This CDR3 contains 14 residues. The germline V gene encodes CDR1 SGHDT and CDR2 YYEEEE. V lost 0 bases to trimming and J lost 1 base, with 7 bases between them. This CDR3 is CASSLEGENTEAFF. In DNA, the CDR3 is TGTGCCAGCAGCTTGGAGGGGGAGAACACTGAAGCTTTCTTT.

The CDR3 here is CASSFTGSDYGYTF. For the CDR3, the DNA is TGTGCCAGCAGCTTCACGGGTTCTGACTATGGCTACACCTTC. This rearrangement joins TRBV7-9 to TRBJ1-2; D remains unclear. The CDR3 length is 14 residues. V lost 3 bases to trimming and J lost 3 bases, with 11 bases between them. CDR1 is SEHNR and CDR2 is FQNEAQ in the germline V gene (reference sequence).

This clone has a handful of counts. The CDR3 DNA reads TGTGCCAGCAGTAAACGTGATATCGGGGAGCAGTACTTC. Translating gives CASSKRDIGEQYF. The J gene is TRBJ2-7, the V gene TRBV6-2 or TRBV6-3, with D unclear. Germline loops: CDR1 MNHEY, CDR2 SVGEGT. V lost 5 bases and J 7 bases, leaving 15 bases between the germline ends. The CDR3 runs 13 residues.

This chain joins TRBV5-1 and TRBJ2-3; no firm D call. The germline V gene has CDR1 SGHRS and CDR2 YFSETQ. The CDR3 is 16 residues long. V lost 0 bases to trimming and J lost 0 bases, with 11 bases between them. The CDR3: CASSLAPLPSTDTQYF. In nucleotides, the CDR3 is TGCGCCAGCAGCTTGGCCCCTCTTCCTAGCACAGATACGCAGTATTTT.

The chain uses TRBV7-2 and TRBJ1-2; TRBD1 agrees at 10 bases. Germline CDR1 SGHTA, CDR2 FQGNSA. There are 14 residues in the CDR3. V was clipped by 4 bases and J by 7 bases; unmatched bases: 6. The CDR3 region is CASSSRQGAFGYTF. DNA of the CDR3: TGTGCCAGCAGCTCCCGACAGGGGGCATTTGGCTACACCTTC.

The chain links TRBV2 to TRBJ2-3; 9 nucleotides match TRBD2. J was trimmed by 2 bases and V by 7 bases; bases with no gene match: 4. Germline-derived CDR1 and CDR2 are SNHLY and FYNNEI. This CDR3 region has 14 residues. CDR3 sequence (DNA): TGTGCCAGCATACTAGCGGGCAACACAGATACGCAGTATTTT. The encoded protein is CASILAGNTDTQYF.

This clone was seen only a few times. This chain joins TRBV12-3 or TRBV12-4 and TRBJ2-7, with D tentatively TRBD2 (6 bases). This CDR3 spans 13 amino acids. Trimming removed 4 bases from V and 3 bases from J, with 10 bases in between. The CDR3 DNA is TGTGCCAGCAGTTCTTCCGGGGGCTACGAGCAGTACTTC. Its translation is CASSSSGGYEQYF.

The chain recombines TRBV6-2 or TRBV6-3 with TRBJ2-7; 8 positions agree with TRBD1. V shed 2 bases and J 3 bases; nucleotides not matched to a gene: 15. CDR3 length equals 18 residues. CDR1 is MNHEY, CDR2 SVGEGT, per germline. The CDR3 is CASSYPSTAAGQVYEQYF. The CDR3 DNA reads as TGTGCCAGCAGTTACCCGTCAACCGCCGCGGGACAGGTCTACGAGCAGTACTTC.

The gene calls are TRBV10-3 and TRBJ2-5; TRBD1 is a possible D gene (6 bases). The V and J ends lost 2 bases and 2 bases respectively, with 9 bases between them. CDR1 ENHRY and CDR2 SYGVKD come from the germline V gene. There are 14 residues in the CDR3. DNA of the CDR3: TGTGCCATCAGTGAGGGAAGGGGGCAAGAGACCCAGTACTTC. It is translated as CAISEGRGQETQYF.

V usage is TRBV11-2 and J usage is TRBJ1-3, with D maybe TRBD1 (5 bases). Germline loops: CDR1 SGHAT, CDR2 FQNNGV. The V and J ends lost 5 bases and 0 bases respectively, with 11 bases between them. CDR3 size: 15 residues. CDR3 sequence (DNA): TGTGCCAGCAGCGATCAGGGCCACTCTGGAAACACCATATATTTT. Protein sequence: CASSDQGHSGNTIYF.

The chain couples TRBV27 to TRBJ2-7, with D possibly being TRBD2 (5 bases). Per germline, CDR1 MNHEY and CDR2 SMNVEV (reference sequence). This CDR3 is built from 14 residues. V lost 6 bases to trimming and J lost 4 bases, with 16 bases between them. The CDR3 nucleotides read TGTGCCAGCAGAAATTTAGACGGGGTTTACGAGCAGTACTTC. It codes for CASRNLDGVYEQYF.

The V gene is TRBV7-2, the J gene TRBJ1-2; 9 positions agree with TRBD1. The V gene end was trimmed by 6 bases and the J gene end by 5 bases; junction bases not matched to a gene: 4. Germline V gives CDR1 SGHTA, CDR2 FQGNSA. This CDR3 contains 13 residues. Here the CDR3 DNA reads TGTGCCAGCAGTAAACAGGGGGCTTATGGCTACACCTTC. Translated: CASSKQGAYGYTF.